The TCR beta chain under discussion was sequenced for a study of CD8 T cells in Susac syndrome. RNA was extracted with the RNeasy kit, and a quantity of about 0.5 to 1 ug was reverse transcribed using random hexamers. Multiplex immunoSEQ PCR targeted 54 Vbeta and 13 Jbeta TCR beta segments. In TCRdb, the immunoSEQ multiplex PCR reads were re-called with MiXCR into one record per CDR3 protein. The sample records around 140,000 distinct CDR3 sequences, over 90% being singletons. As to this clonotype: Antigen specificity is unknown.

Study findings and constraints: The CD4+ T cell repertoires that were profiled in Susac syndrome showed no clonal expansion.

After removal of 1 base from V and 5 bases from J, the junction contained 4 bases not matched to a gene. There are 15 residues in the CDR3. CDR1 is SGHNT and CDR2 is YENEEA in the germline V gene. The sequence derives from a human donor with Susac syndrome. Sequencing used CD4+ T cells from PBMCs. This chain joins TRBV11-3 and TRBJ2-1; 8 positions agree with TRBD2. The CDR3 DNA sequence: TGTGCCAGCAGCTTAGGCGCGGGAGGTAACAATGAGCAGTTCTTC. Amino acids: CASSLGAGGNNEQFF.